The 17 T cell receptor beta chains in this list originate from one sample, sequenced in a study of regulatory T cells in long-lasting Graves disease. Both iRepertoire HTBI primers and Arm-PCR of CDR3 regions were used to build the TCR beta libraries. TCRdb passed the multiplex PCR reads through MiXCR, listing each CDR3 protein once. Of just over 600,000 distinct CDR3 sequences in the sample, about 15% were seen once. Sample time point: newly diagnosed GD, antithyroid drugs for less than 3 months. PBMC RNA was the source of the TCR library. In addition, the sample was reused for a study of T cells in Graves' hyperthyroidism and ophthalmopathy.

Material: peripheral blood mononuclear cells (PBMCs), obtained at new diagnosis, from a patient treated with antithyroid drugs. The receptors were gathered from a woman in her twenties or thirties with Graves disease.

The chain couples TRBV24-1 to TRBJ1-2; D uncertain. This CDR3 spans 14 amino acids. Germline CDR1 reads KGHDR; CDR2 reads SFDVKD. V lost 3 bases to trimming and J lost 1 base, with 8 bases between them. CDR3 bases: TGTGCCACCAGTGATCCCGGGATTAACTATGGCTACACCTTC. It is translated as CATSDPGINYGYTF.

This clonotype was detected ten times or more. The chain recombines TRBV6-1 with TRBJ1-2, with D unclear. With 3 bases removed from V and 0 bases from J, the gap between germline ends came to 11 bases. CDR3 length: 15 amino acids. Germline loops: CDR1 MNHNS, CDR2 SASEGT. Here the CDR3 reads CASSDGPTANYGYTF. For the CDR3, the DNA is TGTGCCAGCAGTGACGGTCCGACGGCTAACTATGGCTACACCTTC.

The chain is built from TRBV19 and TRBJ2-1; D not certain. V gave up 6 bases and J gave up 12 bases, with 15 bases separating them. CDR3 length: 12 amino acids. Germline CDR1 is LNHDA and CDR2 is SQIVND (reference sequence). The CDR3 region is CASSQPPHGQFF. The CDR3 DNA is TGTGCCAGTAGCCAGCCCCCCCACGGGCAGTTCTTC.

This clonotype was seen only a few times. The chain links TRBV19 to TRBJ1-5, with D perhaps TRBD1 (5 bases). The germline V and J ends were trimmed by 3 bases and 0 bases, with 9 bases remaining between them. In germline, CDR1 is LNHDA, CDR2 SQIVND (reference sequence). The CDR3 is made up of 15 amino acids. CDR3 in DNA: TGTGCCAGTAGTATGGGGGTCTATAGCAATCAGCCCCAGCATTTT. Amino acids: CASSMGVYSNQPQHF.

This clonotype appeared many times. The junction shows a germline mismatch at one end, possibly a read error. As DNA, the CDR3 is TGTGCCAGCAGCAGGGGACTTTCTTACAATGAGCAGTTCTTC. Protein sequence: CASSRGLSYNEQFF. The rearrangement links TRBV5-1 to TRBJ2-1, with D perhaps TRBD1 or TRBD2 (6 bases each). This CDR3 region has 14 residues. Germline V lookup: CDR1 SGHRS, CDR2 YFSETQ.

The table lists this clonotype with many counts. The chain is built from TRBV7-9 and TRBJ2-5, with D hard to call. The germline V and J ends were trimmed by 5 bases and 1 base, with 8 bases remaining between them. The CDR3 has 13 amino acids. Germline V gives CDR1 SEHNR, CDR2 FQNEAQ (reference sequence). The CDR3 is CASSVTRQETQYF. The CDR3 region has the DNA TGTGCCAGCAGCGTGACACGCCAAGAGACCCAGTACTTC.

This clonotype was counted between two and nine times. The rearrangement joins TRBV20-1 to TRBJ1-6; D may be TRBD1 (5 bases). This CDR3 spans 16 amino acids. Germline lookup yields CDR1 DFQATT and CDR2 SNEGSKA (reference sequence). The V end was cut by 6 bases, the J end by 9 bases, with 24 bases between. CDR3 in amino acids: CSALGGGAGPGSPLHF. The CDR3 DNA is TGCAGTGCATTAGGTGGGGGAGCGGGACCAGGTTCACCCCTCCACTTT.

The chain combines TRBV10-3 with TRBJ2-7; unclear D gene. This CDR3 is built from 14 residues. V lost 2 bases to trimming and J lost 6 bases, with 14 bases between them. The germline gives CDR1 ENHRY, CDR2 SYGVKD. The CDR3 region has the DNA TGTGCCATCAGTGAGATGGGCGCCAGGAGCGAGCAGTACTTC. Its translation is CAISEMGARSEQYF.

This clonotype was observed a handful of times. The J gene is TRBJ1-2, the V gene TRBV24-1; D is ambiguous. Trimming stripped 5 bases from V and 2 bases from J, with 17 bases between. CDR1 and CDR2 (germline): KGHDR, SFDVKD. The CDR3 totals 16 residues. CDR3 in amino acids: CATSATPDQPNYGYTF. DNA of the CDR3: TGTGCCACCAGTGCCACTCCGGATCAGCCAAACTATGGCTACACCTTC.

Written as DNA, the CDR3 is TGCAGTGCTTATTATAATTCACCCCTCCACTTT. This translates into CSAYYNSPLHF. The V and J genes are TRBV20-1 and TRBJ1-6; D call uncertain. From germline, CDR1 is DFQATT and CDR2 SNEGSKA (reference sequence). The CDR3 covers 11 residues. Trimming cost V 5 bases and J 4 bases, with 3 bases left between them.

In its sample, this clonotype was seen many times. This chain connects TRBV11-2 to TRBJ2-5; 11 nucleotides match TRBD2. Germline V gene data show CDR1 as SGHAT and CDR2 as FQNNGV. Unmatched junction bases numbered 6, after V lost 5 bases and J lost 4 bases. CDR3 length: 15 amino acids. The CDR3 nucleotides read TGTGCCAGCAGCCCGGGACTAGCGGAAGTAGAGACCCAGTACTTC. Protein product: CASSPGLAEVETQYF.

Comments on this clonotype: This could be a read error, since a much larger clone is one nucleotide away. J is TRBJ1-1 and V is TRBV27, with D perhaps TRBD1 (6 bases). Trimming pared 10 bases from V and 8 bases from J, leaving 23 bases between. This CDR3 has 14 amino acids. Per the germline V gene, CDR1 is MNHEY and CDR2 is SMNVEV (reference sequence). DNA of the CDR3: TGTGCCATCGAGGCCGGGACACTAGGTCTAGAAGCTTTCTTT. Protein sequence: CAIEAGTLGLEAFF.

At least ten counts were recorded for this clonotype. J is TRBJ1-5 and V is TRBV6-5; unclear D gene. Trimming pared 4 bases from V and 8 bases from J, leaving 15 bases between. The germline V gene encodes CDR1 MNHEY and CDR2 SVGAGI. The CDR3 has 14 amino acids. The CDR3 is CASSSMTVREPQHF. CDR3 nucleotide sequence: TGTGCCAGCAGTTCCATGACCGTAAGGGAGCCCCAGCATTTT.

In this sample, this clonotype turned up a few times. This chain links TRBV20-1 with TRBJ1-1, with D maybe TRBD1 (5 bases). Germline assignment: CDR1 DFQATT and CDR2 SNEGSKA (reference sequence). CDR3 length: 14 amino acids. Trimming removed 2 bases from V and 0 bases from J, with 10 bases in between. Written as DNA, the CDR3 is TGCAGTGCTAGATCAGGGCGTGTGAACACTGAAGCTTTCTTT. Translated: CSARSGRVNTEAFF.

V and J are TRBV5-1 and TRBJ2-7; 10 bases are shared with TRBD2. The length of the CDR3 is 15 residues. Looked up from germline, CDR1 is SGHRS and CDR2 is YFSETQ. Trimming cost V 1 base and J 3 bases; bases outside gene matches: 4. The CDR3: CASSLSAGGLYEQYF. The CDR3 region has the DNA TGCGCCAGCAGCTTGTCAGCGGGAGGGCTCTACGAGCAGTACTTC.

This clonotype was recorded many times. The V gene is TRBV5-1, the J gene TRBJ1-6, with TRBD1 matching 8 bases. V trimming: 3 bases; J trimming: 8 bases; junction bases outside the gene matches: 4. This CDR3 is built from 14 residues. Germline V gene sequence: CDR1 SGHRS, CDR2 YFSETQ. The CDR3: CASSSRGRDSPLHF. The DNA of the CDR3 is TGCGCCAGCAGCTCCAGGGGGCGAGATTCACCCCTCCACTTT.

Ten or more counts support this clonotype. The gene calls are TRBV7-8 and TRBJ1-5; D is uncertain. The CDR3 totals 14 residues. Looked up from germline, CDR1 is SGHVS and CDR2 is FQNEAQ. V lost 1 base and J lost 10, with 14 bases in between. CDR3 protein: CASSLGYGGRPQHF. Here the CDR3 DNA reads TGTGCCAGCAGCTTAGGTTATGGAGGGAGACCCCAGCATTTT.